Included here is one T cell receptor (beta chain) sequence, with context. Its antigen is still unknown. This CDR3 contains 14 residues. Per the germline V gene, CDR1 is MNHEY and CDR2 is SVGAGI. J was trimmed by 7 bases and V by 6 bases; bases with no gene match: 10. The source of the sample is a study of blood T cells in healthy people across ages. Study-wide findings and caveats: Per million T cells, the diversity of TCR beta decreased roughly linearly as age advanced.

Primed by a sample-barcoded 5' primer and a J-beta primer mix, a second PCR proceeded for roughly 7 to 12 cycles. From the 5' RACE reads, TCRdb called clonotypes with MiXCR, one entry per CDR3 protein. The sample lists approximately 800,000 distinct CDR3 sequences; about a quarter were seen once. Drawn from each donor were roughly 9.4 milliliters of peripheral blood. The sample was also linked to a second study, of T cells of mothers and their children. In that study: Mother-child pairs who were related displayed a slightly higher overlap than unrelated pairs, a difference that was non-significant. The data showed no persistent microchimeric T cell clones.

What was sequenced was blood. The genes are TRBV6-5 and TRBJ2-7; 9 bases are a match to TRBD1. This clonotype was obtained from a boy aged 5-17 years in good health. The CDR3 sequence: CASRDDRGVLEQYF. CDR3 bases: TGTGCCAGCAGGGACGACAGGGGGGTTTTGGAGCAGTACTTC.